A single sample is the source of the 29 T cell receptor beta chains below, sequenced in a study of CD8 T cells in ankylosing spondylitis. MiXCR, applied by TCRdb to the 5' RACE reads, yields one record per CDR3 protein. The sample gives under 200,000 distinct CDR3 sequences, about an eighth of which show up once; 11% is in the top ten. The sample comprised blood, either unsorted or a sorted T cell fraction (not recorded which). The receptors stem from a female donor with ankylosing spondylitis or in good health (not recorded which).

Many counts were recorded for this clonotype. The CDR3 spells CASSLEQGTDTQYF. The CDR3 DNA reads as TGCGCCAGCAGCTTGGAGCAGGGCACAGATACGCAGTATTTT. V and J are TRBV5-1 and TRBJ2-3; D unclear. Germline V gene data show CDR1 as SGHRS and CDR2 as YFSETQ. Trimming took off 0 bases at V and 1 base at J, with 6 bases between the two ends. The CDR3 has 14 residues.

The table lists this clonotype with many counts. This chain links TRBV27 with TRBJ2-7; D perhaps matches TRBD2 (10 bases). Trimming shortened V by 5 bases and J by 6 bases, and 29 bases separated the two germline ends. From germline, CDR1 is MNHEY and CDR2 SMNVEV (reference sequence). The CDR3 is 18 residues long. The CDR3 DNA reads TGTGCCAGCAGTGCCACAGGGGGCCTGGGACTAGCGACCAGCGAGCAGTACTTC. Translation: CASSATGGLGLATSEQYF.

The table lists this clonotype with many counts. The rearrangement links TRBV27 to TRBJ1-5; TRBD1 might be the D (5 bases). Germline V gene data show CDR1 as MNHEY and CDR2 as SMNVEV (reference sequence). V gave up 5 bases and J gave up 6 bases, with 17 bases separating them. This CDR3 spans 15 amino acids. Here the CDR3 DNA reads TGTGCCAGCAGTCCCCTCTCTGACAGAGTTCAGCCCCAGCATTTT. Translated: CASSPLSDRVQPQHF.

The table lists this clonotype with a few counts. The V and J genes are TRBV29-1 and TRBJ2-7, with 10 bases matching TRBD2. From germline, CDR1 is SQVTM and CDR2 ANQGSEA. V lost 5 bases to trimming and J lost 4 bases; unmatched junction nucleotides: 8. The CDR3 covers 14 residues. The DNA for the CDR3 is TGCAGCGTTACTCCCGGGACTAGCGTATACGAGCAGTACTTC. Its translation: CSVTPGTSVYEQYF.

This clonotype was counted at least ten times. This chain connects TRBV20-1 to TRBJ2-1; D remains unclear. Trimming took 0 bases from V and 5 from J, leaving 11 bases between them. CDR1 and CDR2 (germline): DFQATT, SNEGSKA (reference sequence). This CDR3 has 14 residues. CDR3 DNA sequence: TGCAGTGCTAGAGACTTGGACCATAACAATGAGCAGTTCTTC. This codes for CSARDLDHNNEQFF.

This clonotype showed up many times. The chain employs TRBV11-3 and TRBJ2-1; D unclear. CDR3 length: 12 amino acids. Trimming took 6 bases from V and 8 from J, leaving 11 bases between them. Germline V lookup: CDR1 SGHNT, CDR2 YENEEA. This CDR3 reads CASRHQRHEQFF. The CDR3 DNA sequence: TGTGCCAGCAGACATCAGCGCCATGAGCAGTTCTTC.

This clonotype was counted ten times or more. The chain joins TRBV10-2 to TRBJ2-7; TRBD1 matches at 11 bases. Germline lookup yields CDR1 WSHSY and CDR2 SAAADI. Trimming took 5 bases from V and 4 from J; bases not matched to a gene: 10. The CDR3 contains 16 residues. The CDR3 nucleotides are TGCGCCAGCAGTCGAAACCTGGGACAGGGGGAATACGAGCAGTACTTC. Amino acids: CASSRNLGQGEYEQYF.

The chain employs TRBV24-1 and TRBJ1-5; 11 bases line up with TRBD1. After removal of 4 bases from V and 6 bases from J, the junction contained 7 bases not matched to a gene. This CDR3 has 16 residues. The germline V gene encodes CDR1 KGHDR and CDR2 SFDVKD. The CDR3 loop is CATSDPGTGGAQPQHF. CDR3 nucleotides: TGTGCCACCAGTGACCCCGGGACAGGGGGAGCTCAGCCCCAGCATTTT.

This clonotype turned up a few times. This chain uses TRBV27 with TRBJ1-2; D is ambiguous. The V end was cut by 3 bases, the J end by 1 base, with 15 bases between. Germline V lookup: CDR1 MNHEY, CDR2 SMNVEV (reference sequence). The CDR3 sequence is 16 residues long. The CDR3 sequence: CASSFSAGEYNYGYTF. The CDR3 DNA reads TGTGCCAGCAGTTTTTCGGCCGGGGAGTATAACTATGGCTACACCTTC.

This clonotype was detected many times. The chain carries TRBV30 and TRBJ1-6; no definite D call. The CDR3 is 13 amino acids. CDR1 is GTSNPN and CDR2 is SVGIG in the germline V gene (reference sequence). V was trimmed by 4 bases and J by 9 bases, leaving 13 bases between them. CDR3 protein: CAWTESLGSPLHF. CDR3 coding DNA: TGTGCCTGGACAGAGAGTTTAGGTTCACCCCTCCACTTT.

This clonotype has just a few counts. The rearrangement uses TRBV20-1 and TRBJ2-1; no clear D gene. The CDR3 has 15 amino acids. Germline CDR1 and CDR2: DFQATT and SNEGSKA (reference sequence). V lost 3 bases to trimming and J lost 5 bases, with 17 bases between them. CDR3: CSARLLLITNNEQFF. The DNA of the CDR3 is TGCAGTGCTAGGCTCCTCCTCATAACTAACAATGAGCAGTTCTTC.

About this clonotype itself: A much larger clone is a single base away; this may be a read error. This chain uses TRBV29-1 with TRBJ1-2; D ambiguous. Germline assignment: CDR1 SQVTM and CDR2 ANQGSEA. V was pared by 3 bases and J by 4 bases, with 6 bases between. The CDR3 consists of 11 residues. The CDR3 DNA reads as TGCAGCGTTGATTCAGTCTATGGCTACACCTTC. Its protein product is CSVDSVYGYTF.

The chain joins TRBV7-2 to TRBJ1-5; 7 nucleotides align to TRBD1. CDR1 is SGHTA and CDR2 is FQGNSA in the germline V gene. Trimming removed 5 bases from V and 3 bases from J; junction bases left unmatched: 4. The CDR3 extends over 14 amino acids. CDR3 region: CASSGQEYNQPQHF. In DNA, the CDR3 is TGTGCCAGCAGCGGACAGGAGTACAATCAGCCCCAGCATTTT.

The chain recombines TRBV29-1 with TRBJ2-1; 7 bases are a match to TRBD2. Germline V CDR1 and CDR2: SQVTM, ANQGSEA. CDR3 length: 15 residues. V dropped 4 bases and J dropped 7; count of bases not matched to a gene: 13. The CDR3 DNA reads as TGCAGCGTTGGGTGGGAGGGTTCGGGATGGAATGAGCAGTTCTTC. It codes for CSVGWEGSGWNEQFF.

To note about this clonotype: One base away lies a much larger clone, so this may be a sequencing read error. The chain carries TRBV5-1 and TRBJ1-4, with D perhaps TRBD1 (6 bases). This CDR3 is built from 15 residues. Germline V gene data show CDR1 as SGHRS and CDR2 as YFSETQ. The CDR3 reads CASSGQKSTNEKLIF. CDR3 nucleotide sequence: TGCGCCAGCTCCGGACAGAAATCAACTAATGAAAAACTGATTTTT.

Only a few counts were recorded for this clonotype. The chain carries TRBV5-1 and TRBJ1-2, with no clear D. This CDR3 spans 14 amino acids. Germline CDR1 SGHRS, CDR2 YFSETQ. V lost 0 bases, J lost 4 bases, and 10 bases lay in between. The DNA for the CDR3 is TGCGCCAGCAGCTTGGGAGAGGGCGCCTATGGCTACACCTTC. This sequence encodes CASSLGEGAYGYTF. Supplemented by reference TRBV5-1 and TRBJ1-2, the full variable domain reads KAGVTQTPRYLIKTRGQQVTLSCSPISGHRSVSWYQQTPGQGLQFLFEYFSETQRNKGNFPGRFSGRQFSNSRSEMNVSTLELGDSALYLCASSLGEGAYGYTFGSGTRLTVV.

This clonotype has more than one count but fewer than ten. The rearrangement links TRBV19 to TRBJ1-1, with D perhaps TRBD1 (5 bases). The CDR3 runs 14 residues. With 3 bases removed from V and 5 bases from J, the gap between germline ends came to 13 bases. Germline assignment: CDR1 LNHDA and CDR2 SQIVND (reference sequence). The CDR3 DNA reads as TGTGCCAGTAGTATGACAGCATGGATGACTGAAGCTTTCTTT. As protein: CASSMTAWMTEAFF.

This clonotype was detected ten times or more. The CDR3 here is CASSFETGSGSYEQYF. In DNA form, the CDR3 reads TGTGCCAGCAGCTTTGAGACAGGGAGTGGAAGCTACGAGCAGTACTTC. The V call is TRBV7-6, the J call TRBJ2-7; 7 bases map to TRBD1. This CDR3 region has 16 residues. Trimming cost V 3 bases and J 3 bases; bases outside gene matches: 11. Germline CDR1 reads SGHVS; CDR2 reads FNYEAQ. Full variable domain (outside the CDR3, taken from reference TRBV7-6 and TRBJ2-7): GAGVSQSPRYKVTKRGQDVALRCDPISGHVSLYWYRQALGQGPEFLTYFNYEAQQDKSGLPNDRFSAERPEGSISTLTIQRTEQRDSAMYRCASSFETGSGSYEQYFGPGTRLTVT.

This rearrangement joins TRBV7-2 to TRBJ1-3; D is ambiguous. The CDR3 consists of 15 residues. V lost 0 bases to trimming and J lost 4 bases, with 10 bases between them. Germline V gene lookup returns CDR1 SGHTA and CDR2 FQGNSA. The CDR3 DNA reads TGTGCCAGCAGCTTAGCGACGGGGATCGGAAACACCATATATTTT. Its translation is CASSLATGIGNTIYF.

The V gene is TRBV20-1, the J gene TRBJ2-5, with TRBD2 matching over 8 bases. Germline CDR1 reads DFQATT; CDR2 reads SNEGSKA (reference sequence). CDR3 length: 14 residues. V dropped 3 bases and J dropped 1; count of bases not matched to a gene: 4. The CDR3 nucleotides are TGCAGTGCTAGGGGCGGACTAGCCCAAGAGACCCAGTACTTC. Its translation is CSARGGLAQETQYF.

The table lists this clonotype with many counts. V usage is TRBV10-3 and J usage is TRBJ1-2, with a tentative D call TRBD1 (5 bases). Germline assignment: CDR1 ENHRY and CDR2 SYGVKD. Between the trimmed V and J ends, which lost 11 bases and 2 bases, there was a span of 12 bases. The CDR3 spans 12 residues. CDR3 loop: CAARQKNYGYTF. The CDR3 DNA sequence: TGTGCCGCTAGACAGAAGAACTATGGCTACACCTTC.

This chain connects TRBV9 to TRBJ2-2, with TRBD2 matching over 8 bases. After removal of 4 bases from V and 5 bases from J, the junction contained 10 bases not matched to a gene. Per the germline V gene, CDR1 is SGDLS and CDR2 is YYNGEE. CDR3 size: 16 residues. CDR3 coding DNA: TGTGCCAGCAGCTTAAGCGGGAGAGGGGGAACCGGGGAGCTGTTTTTT. This translates into CASSLSGRGGTGELFF.

This clonotype was found many times. The J gene is TRBJ2-1, the V gene TRBV20-1, with a possible D match to TRBD2 (6 bases). V lost 6 bases and J lost 6, with 18 bases in between. CDR1 is DFQATT, CDR2 SNEGSKA, per germline (reference sequence). CDR3 length: 14 amino acids. Written as DNA, the CDR3 is TGCAGTGCCCTCCCCCCAGCGGGTATCAATGAGCAGTTCTTC. It codes for CSALPPAGINEQFF.

This clonotype was recorded a few times. V usage is TRBV7-2 and J usage is TRBJ2-1, with 9 bases matching TRBD2. The CDR3 is made up of 16 amino acids. Germline V CDR1 and CDR2: SGHTA, FQGNSA. V lost 4 bases and J lost 9; bases outside the gene matches: 13. CDR3 sequence: CASSYLSGSGPGEQFF. The DNA for the CDR3 is TGTGCCAGCAGCTACCTTAGCGGGAGCGGGCCCGGTGAGCAGTTCTTC. Together with reference TRBV7-2 and TRBJ2-1, the CDR3 gives the full variable domain: GAGVSQSPSNKVTEKGKDVELRCDPISGHTALYWYRQSLGQGLEFLIYFQGNSAPDKSGLPSDRFSAERTGGSVSTLTIQRTQQEDSAVYLCASSYLSGSGPGEQFFGPGTRLTVL.

The chain recombines TRBV20-1 with TRBJ2-1; 7 nucleotides line up with TRBD2. V was pared by 3 bases and J by 6 bases, with 14 bases of the junction left unmatched. The CDR3 covers 16 residues. From germline, CDR1 is DFQATT and CDR2 SNEGSKA (reference sequence). CDR3 DNA sequence: TGCAGTGCTAGCCCAATTTCCGGGAGGAAAATCAATGAGCAGTTCTTC. Its protein product is CSASPISGRKINEQFF.

This clonotype was recorded at least ten times. The genes are TRBV12-3 or TRBV12-4 and TRBJ1-2, with a weak D call TRBD1 (6 bases). The CDR3 length is 13 residues. V was shortened by 5 bases and J by 5 bases, with 12 bases between the two germline ends. The CDR3 region has the DNA TGTGCCAGCAGTCTCGGTACAGGGTATGGCTACACCTTC. Its translation: CASSLGTGYGYTF.

J is TRBJ1-4 and V is TRBV20-1; no definite D call. V gave up 6 bases and J gave up 2 bases, with 16 bases separating them. This CDR3 is built from 15 residues. Germline V lookup: CDR1 DFQATT, CDR2 SNEGSKA (reference sequence). The CDR3, as DNA: TGCAGTGCCAGCCCCGCTGCCGGCACTAATGAAAAACTGTTTTTT. As protein: CSASPAAGTNEKLFF.

The table lists this clonotype with many counts. The chain carries TRBV20-1 and TRBJ2-2; D call uncertain. This CDR3 has 13 residues. V was pared by 7 bases and J by 4 bases, with 13 bases between. Germline V gene sequence: CDR1 DFQATT, CDR2 SNEGSKA (reference sequence). In DNA, the CDR3 is TGCAGTGTGGGGTCCCCCCCCACCGGGGAGCTGTTTTTT. Translation: CSVGSPPTGELFF.

This clonotype was recorded at least ten times. The genes are TRBV10-3 and TRBJ2-7; D remains unclear. CDR1 is ENHRY, CDR2 SYGVKD, per germline. The CDR3 has 13 amino acids. V lost 6 bases and J lost 3, with 12 bases in between. CDR3 coding DNA: TGTGCCATCAGCTCCACTCGGAACTACGAGCAGTACTTC. It is translated as CAISSTRNYEQYF.